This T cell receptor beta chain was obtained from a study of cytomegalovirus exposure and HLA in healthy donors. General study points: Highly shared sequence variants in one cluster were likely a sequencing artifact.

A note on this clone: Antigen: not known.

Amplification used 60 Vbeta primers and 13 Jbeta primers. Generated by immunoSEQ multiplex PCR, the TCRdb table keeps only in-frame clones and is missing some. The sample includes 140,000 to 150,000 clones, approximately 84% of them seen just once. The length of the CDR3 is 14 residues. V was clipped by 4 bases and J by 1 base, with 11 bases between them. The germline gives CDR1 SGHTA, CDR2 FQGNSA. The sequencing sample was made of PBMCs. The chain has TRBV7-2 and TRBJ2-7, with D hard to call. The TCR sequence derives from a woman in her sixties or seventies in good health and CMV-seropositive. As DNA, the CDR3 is TGTGCCAGCAGCTCAGGTCCAGTTTCCTACGAGCAGTACTTC. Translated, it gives CASSSGPVSYEQYF.